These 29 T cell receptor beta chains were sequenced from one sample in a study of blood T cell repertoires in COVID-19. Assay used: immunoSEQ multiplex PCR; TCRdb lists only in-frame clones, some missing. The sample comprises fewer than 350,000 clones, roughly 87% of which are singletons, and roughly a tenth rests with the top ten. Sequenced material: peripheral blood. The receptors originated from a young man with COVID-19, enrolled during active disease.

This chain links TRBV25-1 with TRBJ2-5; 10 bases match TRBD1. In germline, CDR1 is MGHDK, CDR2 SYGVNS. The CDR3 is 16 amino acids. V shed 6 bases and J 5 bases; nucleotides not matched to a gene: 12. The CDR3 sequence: CASSPQGTGARETQYF. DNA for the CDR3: TGTGCCAGCAGCCCCCAAGGGACAGGGGCGAGGGAGACCCAGTACTTC.

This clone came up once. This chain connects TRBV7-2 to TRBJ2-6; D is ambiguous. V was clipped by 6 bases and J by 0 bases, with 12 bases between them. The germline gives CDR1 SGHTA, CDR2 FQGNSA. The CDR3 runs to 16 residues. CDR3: CASRLFPPSGANVLTF. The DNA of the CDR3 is TGTGCCAGCAGACTTTTTCCGCCCTCTGGGGCCAACGTCCTGACTTTC. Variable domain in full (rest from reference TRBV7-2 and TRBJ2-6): GAGVSQSPSNKVTEKGKDVELRCDPISGHTALYWYRQSLGQGLEFLIYFQGNSAPDKSGLPSDRFSAERTGGSVSTLTIQRTQQEDSAVYLCASRLFPPSGANVLTFGAGSRLTVL.

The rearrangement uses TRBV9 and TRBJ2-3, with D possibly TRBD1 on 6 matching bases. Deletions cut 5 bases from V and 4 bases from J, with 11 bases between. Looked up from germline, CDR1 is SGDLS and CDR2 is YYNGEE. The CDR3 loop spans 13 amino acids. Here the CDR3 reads CASSPTGPDTQYF. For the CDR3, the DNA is TGTGCCAGCAGTCCCACAGGGCCAGATACGCAGTATTTT.

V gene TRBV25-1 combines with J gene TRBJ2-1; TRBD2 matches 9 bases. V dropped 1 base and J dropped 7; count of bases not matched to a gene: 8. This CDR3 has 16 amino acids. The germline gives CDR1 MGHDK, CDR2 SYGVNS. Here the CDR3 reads CASSELEAGGVNEQFF. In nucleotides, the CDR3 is TGTGCCAGCAGTGAATTGGAAGCGGGGGGTGTAAATGAGCAGTTCTTC.

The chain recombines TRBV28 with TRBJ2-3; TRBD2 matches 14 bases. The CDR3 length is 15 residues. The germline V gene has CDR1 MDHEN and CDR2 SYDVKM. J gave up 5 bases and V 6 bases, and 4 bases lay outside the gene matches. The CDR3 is CASSPGTSGRDTQYF. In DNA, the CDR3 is TGTGCCAGCAGCCCGGGGACTAGCGGGAGAGATACGCAGTATTTT.

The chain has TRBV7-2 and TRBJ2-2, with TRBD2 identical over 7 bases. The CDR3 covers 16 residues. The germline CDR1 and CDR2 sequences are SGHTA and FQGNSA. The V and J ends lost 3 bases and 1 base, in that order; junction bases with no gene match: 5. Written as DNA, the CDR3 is TGTGCCAGCAGCTTCCACTCTAGCGGGAACACCGGGGAGCTGTTTTTT. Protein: CASSFHSSGNTGELFF.

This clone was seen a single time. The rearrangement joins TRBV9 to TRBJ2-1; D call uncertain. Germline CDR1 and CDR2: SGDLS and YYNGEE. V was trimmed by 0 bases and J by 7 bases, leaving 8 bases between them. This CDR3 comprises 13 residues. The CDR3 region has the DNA TGTGCCAGCAGCGTAGCTACTTTGAATGAGCAGTTCTTC. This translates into CASSVATLNEQFF.

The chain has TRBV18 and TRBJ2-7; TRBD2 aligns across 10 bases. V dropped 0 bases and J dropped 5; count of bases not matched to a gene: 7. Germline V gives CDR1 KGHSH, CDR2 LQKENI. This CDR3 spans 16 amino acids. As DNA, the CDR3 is TGTGCCAGCTCACCACCTCAGGGACTAGCGATCCACGAGCAGTACTTC. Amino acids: CASSPPQGLAIHEQYF.

The CDR3 here is CASSQDNLSGGHTQETQYF. The CDR3 DNA follows: TGCGCCAGCAGCCAAGATAATCTGAGCGGGGGCCACACTCAAGAGACCCAGTACTTC. The genes are TRBV4-3 and TRBJ2-5, with 8 bases identical to TRBD2. Germline V gene sequence: CDR1 LGHNA, CDR2 YSLEER. V trimming: 0 bases; J trimming: 2 bases; junction bases outside the gene matches: 14. The CDR3 consists of 19 residues.

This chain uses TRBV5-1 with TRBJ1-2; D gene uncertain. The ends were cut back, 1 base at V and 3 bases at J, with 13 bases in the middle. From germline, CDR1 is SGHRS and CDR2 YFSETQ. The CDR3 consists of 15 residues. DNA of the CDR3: TGCGCCAGCAGCTTGAGCCCCGGGAGTGACTATGGCTACACCTTC. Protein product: CASSLSPGSDYGYTF.

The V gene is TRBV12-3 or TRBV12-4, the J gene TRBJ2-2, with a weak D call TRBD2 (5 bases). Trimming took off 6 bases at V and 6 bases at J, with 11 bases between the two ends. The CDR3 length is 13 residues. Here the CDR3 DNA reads TGTGCCAGCAGCCCGGGGTTTCCCGGGGAGCTGTTTTTT. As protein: CASSPGFPGELFF.

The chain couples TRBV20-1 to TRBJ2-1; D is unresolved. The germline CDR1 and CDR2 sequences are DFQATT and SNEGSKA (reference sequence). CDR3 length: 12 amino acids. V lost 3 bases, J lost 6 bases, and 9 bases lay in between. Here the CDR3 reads CSASTLINEQFF. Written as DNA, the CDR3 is TGCAGTGCTAGTACATTAATCAATGAGCAGTTCTTC.

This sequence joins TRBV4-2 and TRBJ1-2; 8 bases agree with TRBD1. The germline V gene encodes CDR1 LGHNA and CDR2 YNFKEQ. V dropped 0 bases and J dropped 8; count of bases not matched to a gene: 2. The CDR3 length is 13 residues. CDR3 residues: CASSQETGGGYTF. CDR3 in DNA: TGTGCCAGCAGCCAAGAAACAGGGGGAGGCTACACCTTC.

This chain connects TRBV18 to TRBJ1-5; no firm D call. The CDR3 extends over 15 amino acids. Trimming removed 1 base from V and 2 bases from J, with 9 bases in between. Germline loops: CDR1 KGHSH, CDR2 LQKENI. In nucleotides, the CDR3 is TGTGCCAGCTCACCACTCGGCCAGGGCAATCAGCCCCAGCATTTT. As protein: CASSPLGQGNQPQHF.

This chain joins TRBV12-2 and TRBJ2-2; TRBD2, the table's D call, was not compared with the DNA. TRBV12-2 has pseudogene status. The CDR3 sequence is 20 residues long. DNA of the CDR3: TGTGCAAGTCGCTTAGCGGGACGGGAGGGGGAATTGCCCGAACACCGGGGAGCTGTTTTT. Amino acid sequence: CASRLAGREGELPEHRGAVF.

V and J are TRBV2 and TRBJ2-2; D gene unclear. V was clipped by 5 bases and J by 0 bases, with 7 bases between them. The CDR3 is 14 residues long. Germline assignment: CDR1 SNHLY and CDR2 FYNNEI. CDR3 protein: CASSPATNTGELFF. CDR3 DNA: TGTGCCAGCAGTCCAGCGACGAACACCGGGGAGCTGTTTTTT.

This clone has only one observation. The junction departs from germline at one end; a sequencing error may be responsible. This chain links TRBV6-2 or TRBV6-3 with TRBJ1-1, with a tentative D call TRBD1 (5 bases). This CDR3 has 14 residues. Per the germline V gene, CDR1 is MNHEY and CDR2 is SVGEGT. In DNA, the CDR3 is TGTGCCAGCAATTACCCCCAGGGCGCCAGAGGAGCTTTCTTT. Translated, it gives CASNYPQGARGAFF.

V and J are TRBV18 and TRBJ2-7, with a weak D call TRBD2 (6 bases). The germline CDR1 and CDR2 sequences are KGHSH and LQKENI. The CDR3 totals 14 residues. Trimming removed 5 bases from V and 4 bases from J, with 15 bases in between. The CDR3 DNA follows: TGTGCCAGCTCAGCCGGGACTTCTTCTTACGAGCAGTACTTC. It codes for CASSAGTSSYEQYF.

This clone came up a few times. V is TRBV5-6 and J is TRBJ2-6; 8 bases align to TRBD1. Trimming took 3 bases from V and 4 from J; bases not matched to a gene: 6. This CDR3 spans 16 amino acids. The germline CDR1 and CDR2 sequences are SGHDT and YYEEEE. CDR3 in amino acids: CASSWTGIRGANVLTF. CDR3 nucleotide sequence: TGTGCCAGCAGCTGGACAGGGATTAGAGGGGCCAACGTCCTGACTTTC.

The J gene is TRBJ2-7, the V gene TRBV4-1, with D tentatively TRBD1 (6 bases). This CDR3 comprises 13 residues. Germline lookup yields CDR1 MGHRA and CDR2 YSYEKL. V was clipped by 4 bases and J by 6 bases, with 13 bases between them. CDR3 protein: CASSLTTGSEQYF. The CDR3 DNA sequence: TGCGCCAGCAGCCTCACCACAGGGAGCGAGCAGTACTTC.

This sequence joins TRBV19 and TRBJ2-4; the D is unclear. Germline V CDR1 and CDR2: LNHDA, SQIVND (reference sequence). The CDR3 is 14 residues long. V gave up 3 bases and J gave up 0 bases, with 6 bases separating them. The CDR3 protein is CASSMSLAKNIQYF. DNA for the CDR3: TGTGCCAGTAGTATGAGTCTAGCCAAAAACATTCAGTACTTC.

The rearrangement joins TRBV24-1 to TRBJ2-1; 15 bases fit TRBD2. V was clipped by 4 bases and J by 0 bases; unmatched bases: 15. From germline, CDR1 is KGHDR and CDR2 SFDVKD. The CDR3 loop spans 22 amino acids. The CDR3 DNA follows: TGTGCCACCAGTGACCTATCTGTCTCGGGACTAGCGGGAGGCAGCTCCTACAATGAGCAGTTCTTC. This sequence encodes CATSDLSVSGLAGGSSYNEQFF.

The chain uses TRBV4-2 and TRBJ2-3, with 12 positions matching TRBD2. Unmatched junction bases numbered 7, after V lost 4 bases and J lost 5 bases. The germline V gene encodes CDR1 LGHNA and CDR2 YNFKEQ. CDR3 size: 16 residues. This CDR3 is CASSRQTLAGGDTQYF. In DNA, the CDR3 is TGTGCCAGCAGCCGGCAGACACTAGCGGGAGGAGATACGCAGTATTTT.

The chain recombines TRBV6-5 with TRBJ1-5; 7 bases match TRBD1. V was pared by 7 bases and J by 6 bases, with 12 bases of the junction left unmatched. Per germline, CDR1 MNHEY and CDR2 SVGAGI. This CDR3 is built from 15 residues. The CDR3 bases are TGTGCCAGCATCTTGACGACAGGGATCGGTCAGCCCCAGCATTTT. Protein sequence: CASILTTGIGQPQHF.

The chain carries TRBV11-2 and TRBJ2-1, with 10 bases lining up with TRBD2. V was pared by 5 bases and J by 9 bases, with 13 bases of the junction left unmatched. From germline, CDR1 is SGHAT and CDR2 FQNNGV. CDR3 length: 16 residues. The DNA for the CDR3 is TGTGCCAGCAGCCCAGTGAAGGGGCAGCGGGGGGGTGAGCAGTTCTTC. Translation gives CASSPVKGQRGGEQFF. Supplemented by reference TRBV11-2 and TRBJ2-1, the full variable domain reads EAGVAQSPRYKIIEKRQSVAFWCNPISGHATLYWYQQILGQGPKLLIQFQNNGVVDDSQLPKDRFSAERLKGVDSTLKIQPAKLEDSAVYLCASSPVKGQRGGEQFFGPGTRLTVL.

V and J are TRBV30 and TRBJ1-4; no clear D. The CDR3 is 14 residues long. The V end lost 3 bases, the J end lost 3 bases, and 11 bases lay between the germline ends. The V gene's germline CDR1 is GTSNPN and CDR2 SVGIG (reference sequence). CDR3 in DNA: TGTGCCTGGAGGTTACTTCATTCTAATGAAAAACTGTTTTTT. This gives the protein CAWRLLHSNEKLFF.

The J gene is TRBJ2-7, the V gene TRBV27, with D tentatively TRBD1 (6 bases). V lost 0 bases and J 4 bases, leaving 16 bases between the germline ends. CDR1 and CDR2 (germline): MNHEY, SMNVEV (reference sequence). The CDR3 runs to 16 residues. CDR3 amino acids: CASSLSVGAEEYEQYF. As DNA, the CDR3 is TGTGCCAGCAGTTTATCTGTGGGGGCAGAGGAATACGAGCAGTACTTC.

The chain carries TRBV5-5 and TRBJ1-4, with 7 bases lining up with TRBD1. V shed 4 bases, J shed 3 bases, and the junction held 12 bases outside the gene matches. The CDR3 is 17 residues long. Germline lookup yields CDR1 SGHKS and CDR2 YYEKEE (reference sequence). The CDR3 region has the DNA TGTGCCAGCAGCCCCCGGGACAGACCAACGGCTAATGAAAAACTGTTTTTT. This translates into CASSPRDRPTANEKLFF.

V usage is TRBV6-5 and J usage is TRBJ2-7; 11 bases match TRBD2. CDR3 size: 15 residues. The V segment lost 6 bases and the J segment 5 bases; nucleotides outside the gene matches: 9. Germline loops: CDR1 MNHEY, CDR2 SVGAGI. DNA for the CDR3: TGTGCCAGCAGGACCACTAGCGGGAGTGTCGACGAGCAGTACTTC. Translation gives CASRTTSGSVDEQYF.